The 30 T cell receptor beta chains listed next were all sequenced from one sample in a study of PD-1 blockade in classical Hodgkin lymphoma (dated by TCRdb to 2020 to 2022). Library generation was performed with the immunoSEQ multiplex PCR assay. The source is immuneACCESS, and TCRdb retained only in-frame sequences with V and J called. Part of the clones is not carried over; for the studies checked, unresolved V genes explain less than half of this, and the remainder is unexplained. This sample holds more than 90,000 clones; roughly 79% were observed only once. The ten largest clones represent under 20% of the sample. The time point label, as the study defines it: cycle 2 day 1 (C2D1) of nivolumab. Every trial patient had relapsed after autologous stem cell transplantation, and cohorts A, B and C differed in prior brentuximab vedotin exposure. Sequenced here: peripheral blood mononuclear cells (PBMCs), sampled before the second cycle of nivolumab. The receptors were sampled from a human donor with classical Hodgkin lymphoma.

This clone has a single count. This chain connects TRBV5-6 to TRBJ1-2, with 7 bases that match TRBD1. The CDR3 has 12 residues. Germline CDR1 and CDR2: SGHDT and YYEEEE. Trimming removed 4 bases from V and 8 bases from J; junction bases left unmatched: 5. The CDR3 protein is CASSATGAGYTF. The CDR3 DNA follows: TGTGCCAGCAGCGCCACAGGGGCCGGCTACACCTTC.

The chain uses TRBV6-5 and TRBJ2-7, with 10 bases that match TRBD2. Germline CDR1 is MNHEY and CDR2 is SVGAGI. V lost 4 bases and J lost 6; bases outside the gene matches: 12. This CDR3 spans 16 amino acids. The CDR3 DNA is TGTGCCAGCAGTTGGGGCCCAGCGGGAGGGCCAGCCGAGCAGTACTTC. Translation gives CASSWGPAGGPAEQYF.

V and J are TRBV29-1 and TRBJ2-7, with unresolved D. The germline CDR1 and CDR2 sequences are SQVTM and ANQGSEA. The germline V and J ends were trimmed by 5 bases and 7 bases, with 9 bases remaining between them. CDR3 size: 10 residues. The CDR3 loop is CSVQTEEQYF. The CDR3 bases are TGCAGCGTTCAGACGGAAGAGCAGTACTTC.

The chain combines TRBV2 with TRBJ2-5, with a weak D call TRBD2 (6 bases). Trimming took 1 base from V and 4 from J, leaving 13 bases between them. There are 15 residues in the CDR3. CDR1 and CDR2 (germline): SNHLY, FYNNEI. In DNA form, the CDR3 reads TGTGCCAGCAGTGAAGTGCGGGGAATTGGAGAGACCCAGTACTTC. Protein: CASSEVRGIGETQYF.

The rearrangement joins TRBV10-3 to TRBJ1-2; 10 nucleotides agree with TRBD1. Germline assignment: CDR1 ENHRY and CDR2 SYGVKD. The junction had 5 bases not matched to a gene; V was cut back by 7 bases and J by 0 bases. The CDR3 runs to 15 residues. As DNA, the CDR3 is TGTGCCATCACCCCAGGACAGGGGGCTAACTATGGCTACACCTTC. Its protein is CAITPGQGANYGYTF.

The V call is TRBV5-1, the J call TRBJ2-7; possible D gene TRBD2, 5 bases. CDR3 length: 14 amino acids. V was cut by 0 bases and J by 2 bases, with 9 bases left in between. Germline V gene sequence: CDR1 SGHRS, CDR2 YFSETQ. The CDR3 loop is CASSLELVAYEQYF. CDR3 nucleotide sequence: TGCGCCAGCAGCTTGGAACTAGTCGCCTACGAGCAGTACTTC.

This rearrangement joins TRBV19 to TRBJ2-1; 9 positions agree with TRBD2. The V segment lost 2 bases and the J segment 6 bases; nucleotides outside the gene matches: 5. CDR1 is LNHDA and CDR2 is SQIVND in the germline V gene (reference sequence). This CDR3 comprises 15 residues. The CDR3 spells CASSIPSGTGNEQFF. The CDR3 DNA reads as TGTGCCAGTAGTATACCTAGCGGGACCGGCAATGAGCAGTTCTTC.

Comments on this clone: This specimen includes other DNA sequences encoding the same CDR3. The chain combines TRBV9 with TRBJ2-2; the match to TRBD2 covers 8 bases. The trim removed 3 bases at V and 0 bases at J, leaving 1 base unmatched. CDR3 length: 15 residues. CDR1 is SGDLS and CDR2 is YYNGEE in the germline V gene. CDR3 DNA sequence: TGTGCCAGCAGCGCGACTAGCGCGAACACCGGGGAGCTGTTTTTT. Translated, it gives CASSATSANTGELFF.

The rearrangement links TRBV19 to TRBJ2-2, with D unresolved. The CDR3 has 13 residues. The V end lost 7 bases, the J end lost 1 base, and 7 bases lay between the germline ends. Per the germline V gene, CDR1 is LNHDA and CDR2 is SQIVND (reference sequence). CDR3 protein: CASIGQNTGELFF. The CDR3 region has the DNA TGTGCCAGTATAGGCCAGAACACCGGGGAGCTGTTTTTT.

The chain links TRBV4-3 to TRBJ2-1, with D perhaps matching TRBD2 (6 bases). CDR1 is LGHNA and CDR2 is YSLEER in the germline V gene. The CDR3 has 13 residues. Trimming took 0 bases from V and 10 from J, leaving 10 bases between them. The CDR3 region is CASSQDGAGEQFF. CDR3 sequence (DNA): TGCGCCAGCAGCCAAGATGGGGCGGGGGAGCAGTTCTTC.

The rearrangement joins TRBV19 to TRBJ2-7; D might be TRBD2 (5 bases). Per the germline V gene, CDR1 is LNHDA and CDR2 is SQIVND (reference sequence). The CDR3 loop spans 16 amino acids. Deletions cut 3 bases from V and 0 bases from J, with 15 bases between. The CDR3 DNA sequence: TGTGCCAGTAGTATCTCTCCGGGGAAGGGCTCCTACGAGCAGTACTTC. It is translated as CASSISPGKGSYEQYF.

The chain links TRBV5-1 to TRBJ2-5; no firm D call. This CDR3 is built from 13 residues. The germline V and J ends were trimmed by 4 bases and 5 bases, with 12 bases remaining between them. Germline CDR1 SGHRS, CDR2 YFSETQ. The CDR3 DNA reads as TGCGCCAGCAGCCCGGAAAGGGCGGAGACCCAGTACTTC. The encoded protein is CASSPERAETQYF.

This clone was recorded once. This chain connects TRBV5-4 to TRBJ1-1, with a possible D match to TRBD1 (6 bases). The V end was cut by 6 bases, the J end by 1 base, with 13 bases between. Germline values: CDR1 SGHNT, CDR2 YYREEE (reference sequence). The CDR3 is made up of 14 amino acids. The CDR3 sequence: CASKGEVSNTEAFF. CDR3 in DNA: TGTGCCAGCAAGGGGGAAGTTTCGAACACTGAAGCTTTCTTT.

V gene TRBV11-2 combines with J gene TRBJ1-5, with D perhaps matching TRBD1 (5 bases). Germline CDR1 SGHAT, CDR2 FQNNGV. The CDR3 runs to 16 residues. Trimming removed 5 bases from V and 7 bases from J, with 21 bases in between. The DNA for the CDR3 is TGTGCCAGCAGCCTAGGAGGGGATTTGGGTGGCCAGCCCCAGCATTTT. Translated, it gives CASSLGGDLGGQPQHF.

This clone turned up a few times. The chain combines TRBV13 with TRBJ2-7; TRBD1 agrees at 8 bases. V lost 8 bases, J lost 6 bases, and 9 bases stayed unmatched. The CDR3 totals 13 residues. Germline V gene data show CDR1 as PRHDT and CDR2 as FYEKMQ (reference sequence). The CDR3 region is CASAPWTGSEQYF. CDR3 bases: TGTGCCAGCGCCCCGTGGACAGGGAGCGAGCAGTACTTC.

This rearrangement joins TRBV11-2 to TRBJ2-1; D is unresolved. Deletions cut 0 bases from V and 7 bases from J, with 13 bases between. CDR3 length: 15 residues. CDR1 SGHAT and CDR2 FQNNGV come from the germline V gene. The CDR3 bases are TGTGCCAGCAGCTTAGACGGAGTTCGGGTAAATGAGCAGTTCTTC. Protein product: CASSLDGVRVNEQFF.

The chain carries TRBV27 and TRBJ2-2; D might be TRBD2 (6 bases). CDR1 is MNHEY and CDR2 is SMNVEV in the germline V gene (reference sequence). Trimming stripped 1 base from V and 8 bases from J, with 11 bases between. This CDR3 is 14 amino acids long. The CDR3 sequence is CASSLLGDSGELFF. The CDR3 bases are TGTGCCAGCAGTTTATTGGGGGACTCTGGGGAGCTGTTTTTT.

The V gene is TRBV4-1, the J gene TRBJ2-1, with TRBD2 matching 11 bases. CDR1 MGHRA and CDR2 YSYEKL come from the germline V gene. Trimming at V came to 3 bases and at J to 3 bases, leaving 7 bases not matched to a gene. The CDR3 has 17 residues. The CDR3 DNA is TGCGCCAGCAGCCACCCACTAGCGGGAGCGGACTACAATGAGCAGTTCTTC. Its translation: CASSHPLAGADYNEQFF.

The chain combines TRBV20-1 with TRBJ2-7; 7 nucleotides align to TRBD1. V gave up 6 bases and J gave up 6 bases; unmatched junction bases: 5. From germline, CDR1 is DFQATT and CDR2 SNEGSKA (reference sequence). This CDR3 is built from 11 residues. The chain's CDR3 is CSALTGTEQYF. The CDR3 bases are TGCAGTGCCCTGACAGGGACCGAGCAGTACTTC.

This sequence joins TRBV7-9 and TRBJ1-3; 7 bases align to TRBD1. The junction had 8 bases not matched to a gene; V was cut back by 5 bases and J by 4 bases. Germline V gene sequence: CDR1 SEHNR, CDR2 FQNEAQ (reference sequence). This CDR3 comprises 15 residues. The CDR3 here is CASSRDSASGNTIYF. CDR3 nucleotide sequence: TGTGCCAGCAGCCGGGACAGCGCGAGCGGAAACACCATATATTTT.

The chain couples TRBV7-8 to TRBJ1-5; D remains unclear. Germline V lookup: CDR1 SGHVS, CDR2 FQNEAQ. The CDR3 loop spans 16 amino acids. Trimming pared 1 base from V and 1 base from J, leaving 11 bases between. CDR3: CASSLGAITSNQPQHF. The CDR3 DNA reads TGTGCCAGCAGCTTAGGAGCAATCACGAGCAATCAGCCCCAGCATTTT.

This clone was observed a single time. The chain uses TRBV30 and TRBJ1-6, with 7 bases fitting TRBD1. This CDR3 is 14 amino acids long. V shed 4 bases and J 5 bases; nucleotides not matched to a gene: 5. CDR1 and CDR2 from the germline V gene are GTSNPN and SVGIG (reference sequence). For the CDR3, the DNA is TGTGCCTGGACCAGGGGGTGGAATAATTCACCCCTCCACTTT. This sequence encodes CAWTRGWNNSPLHF.

The chain employs TRBV2 and TRBJ1-5; D is unclear. Germline CDR1 SNHLY, CDR2 FYNNEI. The V end lost 3 bases, the J end lost 6 bases, and 9 bases lay between the germline ends. The CDR3 has 13 amino acids. The CDR3 is CASSDSGLQPQHF. In DNA form, the CDR3 reads TGTGCCAGCAGTGATTCCGGTCTTCAGCCCCAGCATTTT.

The V call is TRBV15, the J call TRBJ2-7; 8 positions agree with TRBD1. CDR3 length equals 14 residues. V was clipped by 0 bases and J by 6 bases; unmatched bases: 4. Germline V gene data show CDR1 as LNHNV and CDR2 as YYDKDF (reference sequence). In DNA form, the CDR3 reads TGTGCCACCAGCAGAGATCTTGACAGGGGCGAGCAGTACTTC. Translation gives CATSRDLDRGEQYF.

This clone was picked up a small number of times. This chain links TRBV14 with TRBJ1-5; no clear D gene. Germline V gives CDR1 SGHDN, CDR2 FVKESK. The CDR3 totals 12 residues. The V end lost 1 base, the J end lost 8 bases, and 6 bases lay between the germline ends. The chain's CDR3 is CASSQGSKPQHF. The CDR3 DNA sequence: TGTGCCAGCAGCCAAGGGAGCAAGCCCCAGCATTTT.

In DNA, the CDR3 is TGTGCCACCAGCCCCCGGAAGGGGACCCTTGGCACCTTC. Its translation is CATSPRKGTLGTF. The V call is TRBV15, the J call TRBJ1-2; TRBD1 might be the D (5 bases). The CDR3 consists of 13 residues. Germline V gives CDR1 LNHNV, CDR2 YYDKDF (reference sequence). Trimming removed 5 bases from V and 13 bases from J, with 20 bases in between.

The chain recombines TRBV27 with TRBJ2-2; D remains unclear. The CDR3 has 16 residues. CDR1 and CDR2 (germline): MNHEY, SMNVEV (reference sequence). With 2 bases removed from V and 3 bases from J, the gap between germline ends came to 13 bases. As DNA, the CDR3 is TGTGCCAGCAGTTTACCCGAATATTCGGACACCGGGGAGCTGTTTTTT. Residues: CASSLPEYSDTGELFF.

The chain has TRBV4-2 and TRBJ1-2, with D tentatively TRBD1 (6 bases). CDR1 and CDR2 from the germline V gene are LGHNA and YNFKEQ. The CDR3 totals 17 residues. V was clipped by 0 bases and J by 4 bases, with 18 bases between them. The CDR3 loop is CASSQDSAQGTIYGYTF. The DNA of the CDR3 is TGTGCCAGCAGCCAAGATTCGGCGCAGGGGACTATCTATGGCTACACCTTC.

The genes are TRBV14 and TRBJ1-4; 8 nucleotides match TRBD1. Germline CDR1 reads SGHDN; CDR2 reads FVKESK. The CDR3 length is 15 residues. The junction had 9 bases not matched to a gene; V was cut back by 4 bases and J by 8 bases. The CDR3 sequence: CASSLDRVAGEKLFF. The CDR3 coding sequence is TGTGCCAGCAGCCTGGACAGGGTGGCAGGCGAAAAACTGTTTTTT.

The chain joins TRBV5-6 to TRBJ1-6; TRBD1 is a possible D gene (6 bases). V lost 4 bases to trimming and J lost 14 bases, with 19 bases between them. The CDR3 extends over 14 amino acids. From germline, CDR1 is SGHDT and CDR2 YYEEEE. CDR3 sequence reads: CASSPSNRVGSLHF. The CDR3 DNA sequence: TGTGCCAGCAGCCCGAGTAACAGGGTCGGATCCCTCCACTTT.